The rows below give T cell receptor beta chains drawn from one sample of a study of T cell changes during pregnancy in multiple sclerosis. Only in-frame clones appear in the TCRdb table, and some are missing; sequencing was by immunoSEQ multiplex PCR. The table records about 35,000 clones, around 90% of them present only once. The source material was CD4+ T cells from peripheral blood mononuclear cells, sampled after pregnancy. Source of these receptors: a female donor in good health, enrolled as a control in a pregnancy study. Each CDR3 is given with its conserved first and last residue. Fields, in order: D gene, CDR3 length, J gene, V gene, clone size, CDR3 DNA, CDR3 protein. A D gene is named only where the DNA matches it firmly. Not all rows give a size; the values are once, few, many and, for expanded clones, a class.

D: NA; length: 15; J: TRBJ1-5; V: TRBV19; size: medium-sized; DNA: TGTGCCAGTGAGCCACGGGGGTATAGCAATCAGCCCCAGCATTTT; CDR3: CASEPRGYSNQPQHF
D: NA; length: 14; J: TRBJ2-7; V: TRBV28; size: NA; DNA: TGTGCCAGCAGTCAGCAAGGGGGGGCCTACGAGCAGTACTTC; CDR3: CASSQQGGAYEQYF
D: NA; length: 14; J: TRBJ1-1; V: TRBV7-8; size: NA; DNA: TGTGCCAGCAGCCCGGGGGATTCGAACACTGAAGCTTTCTTT; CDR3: CASSPGDSNTEAFF
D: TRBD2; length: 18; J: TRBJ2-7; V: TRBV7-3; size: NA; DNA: TGTGCCAGCAGCTTACAAGGGACTAGCGGGAGGGCCTCCTACGAGCAGTACTTC; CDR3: CASSLQGTSGRASYEQYF
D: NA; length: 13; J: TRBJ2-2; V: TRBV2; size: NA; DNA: TGTGCCAGCAGTGAGGAGTTTTCCGGGGAGCTGTTTTTT; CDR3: CASSEEFSGELFF
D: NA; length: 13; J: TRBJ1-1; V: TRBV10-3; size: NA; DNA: TGTGCCATCACAAACCAGGGGAACACTGAAGCTTTCTTT; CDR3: CAITNQGNTEAFF
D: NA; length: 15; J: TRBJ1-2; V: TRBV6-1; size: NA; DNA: TGTGCCAGCAGTGAATCCCGGGGAAGGAGCTATGGCTACACCTTC; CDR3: CASSESRGRSYGYTF
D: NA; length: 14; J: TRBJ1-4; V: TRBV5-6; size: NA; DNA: TGTGCCAGCAGCCCGGACAGTCTTCGGGAAAAACTGTTTTTT; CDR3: CASSPDSLREKLFF
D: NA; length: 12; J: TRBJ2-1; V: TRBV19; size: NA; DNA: TGTGCCAGTAGTACCTTAGCTAGTGAGCAGTTCTTC; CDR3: CASSTLASEQFF
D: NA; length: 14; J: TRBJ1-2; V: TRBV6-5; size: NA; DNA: TGTGCCAGCAGTTACTCGAGACTGAACTATGGCTACACCTTC; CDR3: CASSYSRLNYGYTF
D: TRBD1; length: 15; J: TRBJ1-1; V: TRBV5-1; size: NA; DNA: TGCGCCAGCAGCTCGACAGGGGTGAGAGGGACTGAAGCTTTCTTT; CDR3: CASSSTGVRGTEAFF
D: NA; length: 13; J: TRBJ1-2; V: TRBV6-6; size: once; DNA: TGTGCCAGCAGAGGAACAGGAGACTATGGCTACACCTTC; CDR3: CASRGTGDYGYTF
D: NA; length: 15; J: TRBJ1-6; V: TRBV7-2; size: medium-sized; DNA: TGTGCCAGCAGCTTCGAACAGGGCGCCAAGAAAACCCTCCACTTT; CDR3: CASSFEQGAKKTLHF
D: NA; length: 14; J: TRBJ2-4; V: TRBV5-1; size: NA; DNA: TGCGCCAGCAGTGAAACTCTAGCCAAAAACATTCAGTACTTC; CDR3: CASSETLAKNIQYF
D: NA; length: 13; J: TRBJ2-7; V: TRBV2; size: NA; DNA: TGTGCCAGCAGCCGGGACACCACCTACGAGCAGTACTTC; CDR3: CASSRDTTYEQYF
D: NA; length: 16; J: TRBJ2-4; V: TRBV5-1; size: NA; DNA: TGCGCCAGCAGCCTAATTGAACAGGGTCCCCAAAACATTCAGTACTTC; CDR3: CASSLIEQGPQNIQYF
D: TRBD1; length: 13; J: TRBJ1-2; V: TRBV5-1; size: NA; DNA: TGCGCCAGCAGTCAGACAGGGGGTTATGGCTACACCTTC; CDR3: CASSQTGGYGYTF
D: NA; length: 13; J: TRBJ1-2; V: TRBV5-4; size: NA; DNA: TGTGCCAGCACCGAGACAGCTAACTATGGCTACACCTTC; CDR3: CASTETANYGYTF
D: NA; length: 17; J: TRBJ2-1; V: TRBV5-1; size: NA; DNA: TGCGCCAGCAGCCTGATCTCGGTGGGGGACACTTACAATGAGCAGTTCTTC; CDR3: CASSLISVGDTYNEQFF
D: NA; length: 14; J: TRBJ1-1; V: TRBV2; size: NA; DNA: TGTGCCAGCATAGGGGCAAGGTTGAACACTGAAGCTTTCTTT; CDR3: CASIGARLNTEAFF
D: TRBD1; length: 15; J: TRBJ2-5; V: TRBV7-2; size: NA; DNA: TGTGCCAGCAGCTCACCCGGACAGGGGAAGGAGACCCAGTACTTC; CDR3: CASSSPGQGKETQYF
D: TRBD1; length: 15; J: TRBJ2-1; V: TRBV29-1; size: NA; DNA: TGCAGCGTCCCCTCCAGGGGGAGCTCCTACAATGAGCAGTTCTTC; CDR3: CSVPSRGSSYNEQFF
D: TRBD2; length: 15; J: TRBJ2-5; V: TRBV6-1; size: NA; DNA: TGTGCCAGCAGTGAACTAGCGGGGGGGCAAGAGACCCAGTACTTC; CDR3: CASSELAGGQETQYF
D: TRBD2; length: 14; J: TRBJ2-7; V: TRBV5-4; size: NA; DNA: TGTGCCAGCAGCTTACGCGGGGGGGCCTACGAGCAGTACTTC; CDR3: CASSLRGGAYEQYF
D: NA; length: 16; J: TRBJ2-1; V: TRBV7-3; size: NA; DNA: TGTGCCAGCAGCCCAGGGGGCGGGGGGGCCAGGGATGAGCAGTTCTTC; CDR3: CASSPGGGGARDEQFF
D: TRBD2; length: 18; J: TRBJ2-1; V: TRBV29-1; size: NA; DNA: TGCAGCGTTGACCGGACTAGCGGGGGGCCGGGTTCCTACAATGAGCAGTTCTTC; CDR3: CSVDRTSGGPGSYNEQFF
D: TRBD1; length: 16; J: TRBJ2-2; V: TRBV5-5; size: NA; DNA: TGTGCCAGCAGCTTGGTTGGGACAGCGAACACCGGGGAGCTGTTTTTT; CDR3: CASSLVGTANTGELFF
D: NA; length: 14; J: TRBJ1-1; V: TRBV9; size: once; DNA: TGTGCCAGCAGCGTAACCAGGGAGGGGGGTGAAGCTTTCTTT; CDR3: CASSVTREGGEAFF
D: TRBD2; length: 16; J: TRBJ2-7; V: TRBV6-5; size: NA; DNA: TGTGCCAGCAGTTACTCGATACTAGCGGGAAACTACGAGCAGTACTTC; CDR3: CASSYSILAGNYEQYF
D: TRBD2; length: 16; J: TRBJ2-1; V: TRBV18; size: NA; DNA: TGTGCCAGCTCACCCCCCGGGGGGGCCTCCTACAATGAGCAGTTCTTC; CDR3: CASSPPGGASYNEQFF
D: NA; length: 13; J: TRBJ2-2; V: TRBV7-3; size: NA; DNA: TGTGCCAGCAGCCCCATGAACACCGGGGAGCTGTTTTTT; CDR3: CASSPMNTGELFF
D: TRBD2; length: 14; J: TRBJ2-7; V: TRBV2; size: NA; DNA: TGTGCCAGCAGTCCGGGACTAGCATCCTACGAGCAGTACTTC; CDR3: CASSPGLASYEQYF
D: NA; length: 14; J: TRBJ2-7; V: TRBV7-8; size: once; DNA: TGTGCCAGCAGCCCTATGGCTAGCTCTGACGAGCAGTACTTC; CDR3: CASSPMASSDEQYF
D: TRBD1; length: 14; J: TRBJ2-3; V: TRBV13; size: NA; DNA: TGTGCCAGCAGCTCTGGACAGGGAACAGATACGCAGTATTTT; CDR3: CASSSGQGTDTQYF
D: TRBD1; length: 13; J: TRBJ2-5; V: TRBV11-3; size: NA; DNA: TGTGCCAGCAGCTTGACAGGGGAAGAGACCCAGTACTTC; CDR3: CASSLTGEETQYF
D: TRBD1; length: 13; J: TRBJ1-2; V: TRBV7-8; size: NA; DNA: TGTGCCAGCAGCTACCGGACAGGGAATGGCTACACCTTC; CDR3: CASSYRTGNGYTF
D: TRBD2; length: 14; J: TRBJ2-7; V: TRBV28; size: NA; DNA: TGTGCCAGCAGTTCGACTAGCGGGCCCTGGGAGCAGTACTTC; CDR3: CASSSTSGPWEQYF
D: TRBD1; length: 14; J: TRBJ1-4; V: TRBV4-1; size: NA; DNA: TGCGCCAGCAGCCTGGACAGGGGTAATGAAAAACTGTTTTTT; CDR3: CASSLDRGNEKLFF
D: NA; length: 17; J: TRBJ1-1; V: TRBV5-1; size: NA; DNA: TGCGCCAGCAGCTTATCAGTCTTCCCCGGGGGGAACACTGAAGCTTTCTTT; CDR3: CASSLSVFPGGNTEAFF
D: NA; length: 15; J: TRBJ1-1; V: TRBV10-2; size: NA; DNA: TGCGCCAGCAGTGTCCTTCCGACAGGAGGAGAAGAAGCTTTCTTT; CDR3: CASSVLPTGGEEAFF
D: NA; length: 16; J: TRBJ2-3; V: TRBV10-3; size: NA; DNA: TGTGCCATCAGTGAGCGTGGGGGGACCTACACAGATACGCAGTATTTT; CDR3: CAISERGGTYTDTQYF
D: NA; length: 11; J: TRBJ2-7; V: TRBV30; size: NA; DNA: TGTGCCTGGAGACCTGGGGCCGAGCAGTACTTC; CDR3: CAWRPGAEQYF
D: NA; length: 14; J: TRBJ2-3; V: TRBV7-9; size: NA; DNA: TGTGCCAGCAGCTTAAGACAGAGCGCAGATACGCAGTATTTT; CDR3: CASSLRQSADTQYF
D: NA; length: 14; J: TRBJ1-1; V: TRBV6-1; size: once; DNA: TGTGCCGGACGGGCCCCGGGGATGAACACTGAAGCTTTCTTT; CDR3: CAGRAPGMNTEAFF
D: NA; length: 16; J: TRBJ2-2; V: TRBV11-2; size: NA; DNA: TGTGCCAGCAGCTTAAGGCAGGTGTTTTACACCGGGGAGCTGTTTTTT; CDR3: CASSLRQVFYTGELFF
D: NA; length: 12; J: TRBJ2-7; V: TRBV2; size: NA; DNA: TGTGCCAGCAGTGTGGCCAGCTACGAGCAGTACTTC; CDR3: CASSVASYEQYF
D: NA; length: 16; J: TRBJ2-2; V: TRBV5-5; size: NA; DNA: TGTGCCAGCAGCTTGCGGCTAGCAGGGAACACCGGGGAGCTGTTTTTT; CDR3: CASSLRLAGNTGELFF
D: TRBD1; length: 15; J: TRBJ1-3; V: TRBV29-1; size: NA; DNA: TGCAGCGTTGGAGACACAGGGGGCTCTGGAAACACCATATATTTT; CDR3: CSVGDTGGSGNTIYF
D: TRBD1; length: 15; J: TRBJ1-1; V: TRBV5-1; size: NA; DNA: TGCGCCAGCAGCTATCAGGACAGGACGAACACTGAAGCTTTCTTT; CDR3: CASSYQDRTNTEAFF
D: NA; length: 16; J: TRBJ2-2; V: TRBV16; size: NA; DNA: TGTGCCAGCAGCCAATCAAGCAACCCGAACACCGGGGAGCTGTTTTTT; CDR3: CASSQSSNPNTGELFF
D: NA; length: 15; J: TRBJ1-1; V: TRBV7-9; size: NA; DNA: TGTGCCAGCAGCTTAGAGGGAGGGGCCTTCACTGAAGCTTTCTTT; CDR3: CASSLEGGAFTEAFF
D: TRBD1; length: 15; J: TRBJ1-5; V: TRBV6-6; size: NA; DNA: TGTGCCAGCACCGAGACAGGGGGCGACAATCAGCCCCAGCATTTT; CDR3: CASTETGGDNQPQHF
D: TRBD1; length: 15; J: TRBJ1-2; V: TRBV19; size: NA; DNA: TGTGCCAGTAGAAGCCGGGACAGGGGCCACTATGGCTACACCTTC; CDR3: CASRSRDRGHYGYTF
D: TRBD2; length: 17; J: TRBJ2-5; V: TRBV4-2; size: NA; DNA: TGTGCCAGCAGCCAAGGGACTAGCGGTGCCTACCAAGAGACCCAGTACTTC; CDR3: CASSQGTSGAYQETQYF
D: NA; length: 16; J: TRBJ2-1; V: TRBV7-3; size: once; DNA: TGTGCCAGCAGCCCCTTCGGGGGTAGCTCCTACAATGAGCAGTTCTTC; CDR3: CASSPFGGSSYNEQFF
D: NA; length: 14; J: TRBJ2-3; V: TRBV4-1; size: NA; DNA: TGCGCCAGCAGCTACCCGGGAGTAACAGATACGCAGTATTTT; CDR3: CASSYPGVTDTQYF
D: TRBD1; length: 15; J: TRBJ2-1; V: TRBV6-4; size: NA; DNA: TGTGCCAGCAGCTTTACAGGGGGACAAGGGAATGAGCAGTTCTTC; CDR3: CASSFTGGQGNEQFF
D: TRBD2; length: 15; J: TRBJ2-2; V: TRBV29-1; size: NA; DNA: TGCAGCGTTGAAGAGGTAGCGGGGGGGACCGGGGAGCTGTTTTTT; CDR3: CSVEEVAGGTGELFF
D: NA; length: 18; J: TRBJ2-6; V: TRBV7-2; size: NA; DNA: TGTGCCAGCAGCTTAGCGACCGGGGGAGCCTCTGGGGCCAACGTCCTGACTTTC; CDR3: CASSLATGGASGANVLTF